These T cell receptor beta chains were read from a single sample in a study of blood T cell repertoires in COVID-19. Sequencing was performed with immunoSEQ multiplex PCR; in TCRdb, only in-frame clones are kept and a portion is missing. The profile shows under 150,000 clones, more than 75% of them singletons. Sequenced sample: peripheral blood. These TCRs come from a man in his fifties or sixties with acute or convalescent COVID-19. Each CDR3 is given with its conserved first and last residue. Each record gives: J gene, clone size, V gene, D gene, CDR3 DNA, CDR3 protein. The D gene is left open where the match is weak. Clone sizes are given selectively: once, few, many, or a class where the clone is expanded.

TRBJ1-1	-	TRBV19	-	TGTGCCAGTACCCCGCAGGGCGTCATGAACACTGAAGCTTTCTTT	CASTPQGVMNTEAFF
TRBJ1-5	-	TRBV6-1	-	TGTGCCAGCAGTGGCCGACAGACGGGTCCTAATCAGCCCCAGCATTTT	CASSGRQTGPNQPQHF
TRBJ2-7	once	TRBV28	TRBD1	TGTGCCAGCAGTTCCCCGGGACAGGGGGCCTACGAGCAGTACTTC	CASSSPGQGAYEQYF
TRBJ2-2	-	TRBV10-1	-	TGCGCCAGCAGTGGACAGTTTAACACCGGGGAGCTGTTTTTT	CASSGQFNTGELFF
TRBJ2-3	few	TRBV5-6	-	TGTGCCAGCAGCCGATTACAGGTGGCAGATACGCAGTATTTT	CASSRLQVADTQYF
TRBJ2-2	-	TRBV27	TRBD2	TGTGCCAGCAAAGGGACTAGCGGGAGTATCGGGGAGCTGTTTTTT	CASKGTSGSIGELFF
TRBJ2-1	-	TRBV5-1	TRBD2	TGCGCCAGCAGCTTGGCGGGAGGACACAATGAGCAGTTCTTC	CASSLAGGHNEQFF
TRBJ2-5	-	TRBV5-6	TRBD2	TGTGCCAGCAGCCACGGGGGGATCCAAGAGACCCAGTACTTC	CASSHGGIQETQYF
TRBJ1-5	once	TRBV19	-	TGTGCCAGTAGTATAGATTGGGGGGGGAGCAATCAGCCCCAGCATTTT	CASSIDWGGSNQPQHF
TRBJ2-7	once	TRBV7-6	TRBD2	TGTGCCAGCAGCCCGAGTCCGGGAGGGCCGCTAACCTACGAGCAGTACTTC	CASSPSPGGPLTYEQYF
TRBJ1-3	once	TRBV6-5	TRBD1	TGTGCCAGCAGGCAATACGGACAGGGGGACACCATATATTTT	CASRQYGQGDTIYF
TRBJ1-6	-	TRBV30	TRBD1	TGTGCCTGGAGCTCGACAGGGGGCCCATCCTATAATTCACCCCTCCACTTT	CAWSSTGGPSYNSPLHF
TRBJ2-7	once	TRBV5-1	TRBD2	TGCGCCAGCAGCCTTTATCCGTCTAGCGGGAGAATGTTCGAGCAGTACTTC	CASSLYPSSGRMFEQYF
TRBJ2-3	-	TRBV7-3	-	TGTGCCAGCAGCCCGAACCAGGGAGATACGCAGTATTTT	CASSPNQGDTQYF
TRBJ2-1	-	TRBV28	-	TGTGCCAGCAGTGGGACCCGGGGGAATGAGCAGTTCTTC	CASSGTRGNEQFF